The 15 T cell receptor beta chains in this list originate from one sample, sequenced in a study of blood T cell repertoires in COVID-19. Assay: immunoSEQ multiplex PCR; the TCRdb copy retains only in-frame clones and omits some. The sample includes approximately 300,000 clones, approximately 90% of them seen just once. The specimen sequenced was peripheral blood. The receptors derive from a man aged 35 to 55 with acute or convalescent COVID-19.

This sequence joins TRBV10-3 and TRBJ1-1; 12 bases fit TRBD1. Germline trimming cut 4 bases from V and 4 bases from J; bases unmatched to any gene: 7. The CDR3 totals 16 residues. CDR1 and CDR2 (germline): ENHRY, SYGVKD. CDR3 DNA sequence: TGTGCCATCAGTGGACACCCGGGACAGGGGGCCACTGAAGCTTTCTTT. As protein: CAISGHPGQGATEAFF.

In its sample, this clone was seen a few times. For the CDR3, the DNA is TGTGCCAGTACCTCTTCCCTCTCCCCTGGAGGTAGCAATCAGCCCCAGCATTTT. Protein: CASTSSLSPGGSNQPQHF. This chain links TRBV19 with TRBJ1-5; D is unresolved. Germline V CDR1 and CDR2: LNHDA, SQIVND (reference sequence). The CDR3 is 18 amino acids. V was shortened by 7 bases and J by 0 bases, with 22 bases between the two germline ends.

The V and J genes are TRBV7-3 and TRBJ1-1; 7 nucleotides align to TRBD1. CDR1 and CDR2 from the germline V gene are SGHTA and FQGTGA. Trimming took 2 bases from V and 5 from J; bases not matched to a gene: 5. This CDR3 is 14 amino acids long. The CDR3 sequence: CASSLLAGGTEAFF. CDR3 in DNA: TGTGCCAGCAGCTTACTCGCAGGGGGAACTGAAGCTTTCTTT.

This chain connects TRBV28 to TRBJ1-4; 11 nucleotides agree with TRBD1. Trimming removed 5 bases from V and 8 bases from J; junction bases left unmatched: 7. The CDR3 spans 15 residues. Germline CDR1 and CDR2: MDHEN and SYDVKM. The CDR3: CASSPGTGGKEKLFF. CDR3 nucleotides: TGTGCCAGCAGTCCTGGGACAGGGGGAAAGGAAAAACTGTTTTTT.

This sequence joins TRBV5-6 and TRBJ2-4; 7 nucleotides agree with TRBD1. CDR3 size: 13 residues. The junction had 1 base not matched to a gene; V was cut back by 0 bases and J by 7 bases. CDR1 is SGHDT and CDR2 is YYEEEE in the germline V gene. The CDR3 bases are TGTGCCAGCAGCTTGGGGACAGGTAACATTCAGTACTTC. Its protein is CASSLGTGNIQYF.

The V and J genes are TRBV5-4 and TRBJ2-1, with 11 bases fitting TRBD1. V lost 3 bases and J lost 10; bases outside the gene matches: 9. CDR3 length equals 15 residues. The V gene's germline CDR1 is SGHNT and CDR2 YYREEE (reference sequence). CDR3 nucleotide sequence: TGTGCCAGCAGCTCCCCGGGACAGGGGGTAATAGAGCAGTTCTTC. This translates into CASSSPGQGVIEQFF.

V usage is TRBV27 and J usage is TRBJ1-5, with a possible D match to TRBD1 (5 bases). Trimming stripped 6 bases from V and 5 bases from J, with 11 bases between. Germline V gives CDR1 MNHEY, CDR2 SMNVEV (reference sequence). The CDR3 has 13 amino acids. CDR3 loop: CASRPDSYQPQHF. CDR3 in DNA: TGTGCCAGCAGGCCTGACAGTTATCAGCCCCAGCATTTT.

About this clone: Other DNA sequences in the same sample also yield this CDR3. The chain employs TRBV12-5 and TRBJ2-2; D unclear. With 5 bases removed from V and 3 bases from J, the gap between germline ends came to 4 bases. The CDR3 spans 12 residues. Germline V lookup: CDR1 LGHNT, CDR2 FRNRAP. CDR3 residues: CASGRDTGELFF. The CDR3 DNA is TGTGCTAGTGGTCGGGACACCGGGGAGCTGTTTTTT.

This chain joins TRBV4-1 and TRBJ2-1; the match to TRBD2 covers 7 bases. Trimming at V came to 2 bases and at J to 1 base, leaving 8 bases not matched to a gene. The germline V gene encodes CDR1 MGHRA and CDR2 YSYEKL. The CDR3 contains 17 residues. CDR3 nucleotide sequence: TGCGCCAGCAGCCAACCCGACATGGGACTATCCTACAATGAGCAGTTCTTC. Encoded protein: CASSQPDMGLSYNEQFF.

The chain has TRBV2 and TRBJ1-1; TRBD1 is a possible D gene (5 bases). V was trimmed by 9 bases and J by 11 bases, leaving 16 bases between them. This CDR3 has 11 residues. Looked up from germline, CDR1 is SNHLY and CDR2 is FYNNEI. The CDR3 protein is CARLDIPGAFF. In DNA form, the CDR3 reads TGTGCCAGACTGGACATCCCAGGGGCTTTCTTT.

CDR3 residues: CASSHYGTPSYEQYF. DNA of the CDR3: TGTGCCAGCAGCCATTATGGGACTCCCTCCTACGAGCAGTACTTC. The chain recombines TRBV3-1 (or the pseudogene TRBV3-2) with TRBJ2-7; possible D gene TRBD2, 6 bases. V was trimmed by 3 bases and J by 0 bases, leaving 12 bases between them. This CDR3 contains 15 residues. Germline loops: CDR1 LGHDT, CDR2 YNNKEL (reference sequence).

This CDR3 is CAWSMGANTGELFF. CDR3 DNA: TGTGCCTGGAGTATGGGAGCGAACACCGGGGAGCTGTTTTTT. This chain uses TRBV30 with TRBJ2-2, with D perhaps matching TRBD2 (5 bases). The V end was cut by 2 bases, the J end by 0 bases, with 7 bases between. This CDR3 is built from 14 residues. Germline loops: CDR1 GTSNPN, CDR2 SVGIG (reference sequence).

The rearrangement uses TRBV10-3 and TRBJ2-3; TRBD2 matches at 12 bases. Germline loops: CDR1 ENHRY, CDR2 SYGVKD. The V gene end was trimmed by 6 bases and the J gene end by 1 base; junction bases not matched to a gene: 2. This CDR3 is built from 15 residues. The CDR3 DNA reads as TGTGCCATCAGGAGGACTAGCGGGGGCACAGATACGCAGTATTTT. Translated: CAIRRTSGGTDTQYF.

The chain carries TRBV6-5 and TRBJ2-3; no clear D gene. Germline V lookup: CDR1 MNHEY, CDR2 SVGAGI. Trimming took off 8 bases at V and 5 bases at J, with 8 bases between the two ends. The CDR3 extends over 11 amino acids. The DNA for the CDR3 is TGTGCCAGCTTATACAGAGATACGCAGTATTTT. Its protein is CASLYRDTQYF.

J is TRBJ1-1 and V is TRBV4-2, with TRBD1 matching over 7 bases. The CDR3 is 17 amino acids. The trim removed 1 base at V and 1 base at J, leaving 9 bases unmatched. CDR1 is LGHNA, CDR2 YNFKEQ, per germline. CDR3: CASSQAGRTGRNTEAFF. CDR3 in DNA: TGTGCCAGCAGCCAAGCAGGTAGGACAGGAAGGAACACTGAAGCTTTCTTT.